This is a list of T cell receptor beta chains from one sample in a study of cytomegalovirus exposure and HLA in healthy donors. Only in-frame clones appear in the TCRdb table, and some are missing; sequencing was by immunoSEQ multiplex PCR. Of around 130,000 clones listed, approximately 80% are singletons. Input material: PBMCs. The receptors originated from a boy aged 2-9 years in good health and CMV-seronegative. Each CDR3 is given with its conserved first and last residue. Each record gives: CDR3 length, J gene, V gene, D gene, CDR3 protein. D genes are given only for firm matches.

14	TRBJ2-7	TRBV5-6	TRBD1	CASRDDRVSYEQYF
15	TRBJ1-2	TRBV6-1	NA	CASSEVEGGNYGYTF
13	TRBJ1-2	TRBV27	NA	CASRDRGNYGYTF
13	TRBJ1-5	TRBV30	TRBD1	CASGQGLNQPQHF
12	TRBJ1-5	TRBV19	NA	CASKQINQPQHF
13	TRBJ2-7	TRBV5-6	NA	CASSYGQYYEQYF
13	TRBJ1-2	TRBV30	NA	CAWLAGAFYGYTF
17	TRBJ1-5	TRBV19	TRBD1	CASSIGSYRGRNQPQHF
14	TRBJ2-7	TRBV4-3	NA	CASSQARVGYEQYF
13	TRBJ1-2	TRBV4-1	NA	CASSQDSRYGYTF
14	TRBJ1-2	TRBV4-1	TRBD1	CASSQGQGGYGYTF
14	TRBJ2-3	TRBV5-4	NA	CASSPSGSTDTQYF
14	TRBJ1-2	TRBV27	NA	CASSLARGRYGYTF
17	TRBJ2-2	TRBV6-1	TRBD2	CASSQGPSGGAGGELFF
12	TRBJ1-1	TRBV9	NA	CASSVGEDKAFF
13	TRBJ2-1	TRBV14	TRBD2	CASSQGLAGVKFF
17	TRBJ1-2	TRBV4-1	NA	CASSQDPGWSFNYGYTF
15	TRBJ1-1	TRBV19	TRBD1	CASSFRDRGDYEAFF
13	TRBJ1-4	TRBV27	NA	CASSLTPRRKLFF
16	TRBJ1-2	TRBV11-2	NA	CASSLVFRVGGSGYTF
13	TRBJ1-5	TRBV6-5	NA	CASSGQKDQPQHF
15	TRBJ1-2	TRBV4-3	TRBD1	CASSQVRQGGYGYTF